This TCR beta chain is drawn from a study of blood T cell repertoires in COVID-19. Study overall: Material from acute and convalescent COVID-19 was sourced from the United States, Italy and Spain. T cells, B-cell-depleted T cells, or PBMCs supplied cDNA or gDNA.

Authors' processing steps: The authors estimated nucleated cell counts from reference gene primer amplification. Clones were sequenced by immunoSEQ multiplex PCR, and TCRdb holds only the in-frame ones, with some missing. That table supplies the V and J calls and clone size; D and trimming were determined from the DNA. The sample consists of some 220,000 clones, 65% to 85% of them appearing once. Material: peripheral blood. The sequence was collected from a woman aged 25 to 45 who had recovered from COVID-19.

Here the CDR3 reads CASKELPSGYGYTF. For the CDR3, the DNA is TGTGCCAGCAAGGAGTTACCCAGCGGCTATGGCTACACCTTC. The chain recombines TRBV6-5 with TRBJ1-2; D uncertain. Germline V gene lookup returns CDR1 MNHEY and CDR2 SVGAGI. The CDR3 totals 14 residues. V was shortened by 7 bases and J by 4 bases, with 16 bases between the two germline ends.